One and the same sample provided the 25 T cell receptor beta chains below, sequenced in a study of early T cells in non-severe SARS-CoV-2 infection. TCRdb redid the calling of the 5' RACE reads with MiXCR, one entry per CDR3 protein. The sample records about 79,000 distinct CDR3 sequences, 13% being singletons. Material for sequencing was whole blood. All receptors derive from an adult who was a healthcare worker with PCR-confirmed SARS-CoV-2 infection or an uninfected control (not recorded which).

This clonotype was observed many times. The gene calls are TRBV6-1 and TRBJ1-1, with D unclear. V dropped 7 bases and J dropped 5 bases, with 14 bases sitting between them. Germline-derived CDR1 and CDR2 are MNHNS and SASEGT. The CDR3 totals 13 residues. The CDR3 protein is CASTSRANTEAFF. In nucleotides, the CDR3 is TGTGCCAGCACCTCCCGCGCGAATACTGAAGCTTTCTTT.

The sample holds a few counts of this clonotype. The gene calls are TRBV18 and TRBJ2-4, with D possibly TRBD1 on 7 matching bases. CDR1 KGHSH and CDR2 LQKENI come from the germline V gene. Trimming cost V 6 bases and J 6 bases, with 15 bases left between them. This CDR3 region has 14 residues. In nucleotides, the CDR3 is TGTGCCAGCTCCCCGCAGCAGGGGGGAAACATTCAGTACTTC. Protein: CASSPQQGGNIQYF.

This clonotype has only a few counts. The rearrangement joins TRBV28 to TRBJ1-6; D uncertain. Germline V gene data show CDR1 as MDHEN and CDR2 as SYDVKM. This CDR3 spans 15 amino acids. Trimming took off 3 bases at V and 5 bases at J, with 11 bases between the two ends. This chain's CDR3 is CASSFGRQHNSPLHF. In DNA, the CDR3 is TGTGCCAGCAGTTTCGGCAGGCAGCATAATTCACCCCTCCACTTT.

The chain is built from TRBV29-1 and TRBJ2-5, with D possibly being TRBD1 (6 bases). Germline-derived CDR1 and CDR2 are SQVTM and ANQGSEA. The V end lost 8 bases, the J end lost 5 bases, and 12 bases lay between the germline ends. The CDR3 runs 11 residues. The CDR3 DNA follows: TGCAGCTCTGGGGGCATGGAGACCCAGTACTTC. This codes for CSSGGMETQYF.

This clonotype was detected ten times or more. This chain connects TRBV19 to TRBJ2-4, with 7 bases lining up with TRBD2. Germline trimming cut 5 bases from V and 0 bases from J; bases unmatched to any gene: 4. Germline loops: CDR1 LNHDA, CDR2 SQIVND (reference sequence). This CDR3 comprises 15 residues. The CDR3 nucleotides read TGTGCCAGTAGTCCCGGGAGGATAGCCAAAAACATTCAGTACTTC. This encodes CASSPGRIAKNIQYF.

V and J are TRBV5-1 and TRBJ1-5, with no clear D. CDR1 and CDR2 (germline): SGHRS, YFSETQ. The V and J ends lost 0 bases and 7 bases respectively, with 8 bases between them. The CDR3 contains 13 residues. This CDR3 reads CASSLVGEQPQHF. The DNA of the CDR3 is TGCGCCAGCAGCTTGGTTGGCGAGCAGCCCCAGCATTTT.

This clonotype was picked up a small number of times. CDR3 sequence (DNA): TGCAGTGCTCCCCGACAGGGTCACCAAGAGACCCAGTACTTC. It yields the protein CSAPRQGHQETQYF. The chain joins TRBV20-1 to TRBJ2-5; 7 positions agree with TRBD1. Germline V gene lookup returns CDR1 DFQATT and CDR2 SNEGSKA (reference sequence). Trimming at V came to 5 bases and at J to 0 bases, leaving 6 bases not matched to a gene. The CDR3 totals 14 residues.

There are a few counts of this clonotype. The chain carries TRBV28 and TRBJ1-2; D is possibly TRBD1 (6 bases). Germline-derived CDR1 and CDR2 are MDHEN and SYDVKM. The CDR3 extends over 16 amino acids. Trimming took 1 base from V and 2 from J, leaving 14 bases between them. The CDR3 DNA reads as TGTGCCAGCAGTTTATTAGACAGGCCTATGAACTATGGCTACACCTTC. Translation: CASSLLDRPMNYGYTF.

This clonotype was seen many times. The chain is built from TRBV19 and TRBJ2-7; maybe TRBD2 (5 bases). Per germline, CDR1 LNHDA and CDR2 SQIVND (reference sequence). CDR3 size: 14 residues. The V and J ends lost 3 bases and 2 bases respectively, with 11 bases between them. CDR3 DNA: TGTGCCAGTAGTATGTACGGGGTTACCTACGAGCAGTACTTC. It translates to CASSMYGVTYEQYF.

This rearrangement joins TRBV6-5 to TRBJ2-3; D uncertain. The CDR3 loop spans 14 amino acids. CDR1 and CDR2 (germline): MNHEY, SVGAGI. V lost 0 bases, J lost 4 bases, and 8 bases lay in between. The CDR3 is CASSYSTTSDTQYF. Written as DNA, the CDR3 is TGTGCCAGCAGTTACTCGACGACTTCAGATACGCAGTATTTT.

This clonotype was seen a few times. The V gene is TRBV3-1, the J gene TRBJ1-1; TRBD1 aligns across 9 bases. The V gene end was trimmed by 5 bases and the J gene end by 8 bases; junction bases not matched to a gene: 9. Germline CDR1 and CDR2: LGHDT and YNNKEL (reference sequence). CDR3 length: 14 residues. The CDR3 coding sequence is TGTGCCAGCAGCACAAACCCGGGACAGGGAGAAGCTTTCTTT. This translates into CASSTNPGQGEAFF.

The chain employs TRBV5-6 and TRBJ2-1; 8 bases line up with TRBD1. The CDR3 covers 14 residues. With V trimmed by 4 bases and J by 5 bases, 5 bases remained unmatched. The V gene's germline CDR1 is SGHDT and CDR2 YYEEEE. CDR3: CASSPGQVNNEQFF. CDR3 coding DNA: TGTGCCAGCAGCCCGGGACAGGTAAACAATGAGCAGTTCTTC.

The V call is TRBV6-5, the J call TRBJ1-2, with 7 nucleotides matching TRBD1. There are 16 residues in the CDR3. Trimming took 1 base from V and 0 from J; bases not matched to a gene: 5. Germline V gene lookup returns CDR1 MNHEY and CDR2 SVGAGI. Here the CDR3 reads CASSYYGTAPNYGYTF. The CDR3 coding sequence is TGTGCCAGCAGTTACTACGGGACAGCGCCTAACTATGGCTACACCTTC.

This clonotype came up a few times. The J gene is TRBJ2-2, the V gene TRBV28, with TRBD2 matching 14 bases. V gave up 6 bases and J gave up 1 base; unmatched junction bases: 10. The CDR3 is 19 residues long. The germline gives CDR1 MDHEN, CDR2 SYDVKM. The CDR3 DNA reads TGTGCCAGCAGACCCCTGGGACTAGCGGGGGTCAGGAACACCGGGGAGCTGTTTTTT. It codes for CASRPLGLAGVRNTGELFF.

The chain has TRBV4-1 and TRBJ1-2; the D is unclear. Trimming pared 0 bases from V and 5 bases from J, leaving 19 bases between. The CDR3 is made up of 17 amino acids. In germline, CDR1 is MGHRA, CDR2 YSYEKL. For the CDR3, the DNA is TGCGCCAGCAGCCAAGATCGGTTTGGGCGAGCGTTTTATGGCTACACCTTC. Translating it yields CASSQDRFGRAFYGYTF.

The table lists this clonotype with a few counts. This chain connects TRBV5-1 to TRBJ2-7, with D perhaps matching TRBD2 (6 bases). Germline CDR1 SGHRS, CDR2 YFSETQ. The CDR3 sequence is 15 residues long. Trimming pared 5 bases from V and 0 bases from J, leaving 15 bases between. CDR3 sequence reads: CASSRAGLSSYEQYF. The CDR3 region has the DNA TGCGCCAGCAGTCGTGCGGGACTCTCCTCCTACGAGCAGTACTTC.

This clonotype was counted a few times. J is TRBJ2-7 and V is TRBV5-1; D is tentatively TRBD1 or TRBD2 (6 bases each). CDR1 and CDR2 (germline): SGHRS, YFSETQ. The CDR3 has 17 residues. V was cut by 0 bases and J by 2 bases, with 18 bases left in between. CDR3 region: CASSLAKIRGLTYEQYF. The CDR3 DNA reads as TGCGCCAGCAGCTTGGCCAAGATTCGGGGGCTGACCTACGAGCAGTACTTC.

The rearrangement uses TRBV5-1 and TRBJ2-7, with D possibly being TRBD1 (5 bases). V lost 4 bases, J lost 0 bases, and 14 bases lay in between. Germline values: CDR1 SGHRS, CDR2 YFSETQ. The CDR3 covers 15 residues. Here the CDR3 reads CASSVARDFSYEQYF. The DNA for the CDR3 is TGCGCCAGCAGCGTCGCCAGGGATTTCTCCTACGAGCAGTACTTC.

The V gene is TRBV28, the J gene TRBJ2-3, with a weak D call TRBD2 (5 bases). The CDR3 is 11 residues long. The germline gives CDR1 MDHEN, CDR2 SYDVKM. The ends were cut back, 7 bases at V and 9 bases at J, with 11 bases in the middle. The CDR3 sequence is CASTPSGTQYF. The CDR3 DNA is TGTGCCAGCACCCCCAGCGGAACGCAGTATTTT.

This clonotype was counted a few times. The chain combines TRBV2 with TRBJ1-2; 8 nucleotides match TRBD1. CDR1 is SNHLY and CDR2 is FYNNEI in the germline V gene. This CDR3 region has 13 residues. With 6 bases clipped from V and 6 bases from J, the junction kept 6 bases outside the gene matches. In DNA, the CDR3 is TGTGCCAGCAGCTTAACAGGGGGGGATGGCTACACCTTC. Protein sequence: CASSLTGGDGYTF.

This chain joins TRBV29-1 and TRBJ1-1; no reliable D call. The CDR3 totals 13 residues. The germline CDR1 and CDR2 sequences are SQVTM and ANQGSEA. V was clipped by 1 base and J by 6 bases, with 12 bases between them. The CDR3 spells CSVEGFKSSEAFF. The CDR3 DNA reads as TGCAGCGTTGAAGGCTTTAAGTCCTCTGAAGCTTTCTTT.

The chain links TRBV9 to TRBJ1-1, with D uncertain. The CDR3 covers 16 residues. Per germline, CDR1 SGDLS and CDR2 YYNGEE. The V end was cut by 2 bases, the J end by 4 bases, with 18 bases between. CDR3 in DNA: TGTGCCAGCAGCGTCGCTCCGGCGGCTTTGGCCACTGAAGCTTTCTTT. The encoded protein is CASSVAPAALATEAFF.

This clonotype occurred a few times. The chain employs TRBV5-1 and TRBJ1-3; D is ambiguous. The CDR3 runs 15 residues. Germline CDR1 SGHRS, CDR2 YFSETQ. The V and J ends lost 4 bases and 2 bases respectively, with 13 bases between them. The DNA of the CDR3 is TGCGCCAGCAGCCTTACTTTATCACCTGGAAACACCATATATTTT. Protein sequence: CASSLTLSPGNTIYF.

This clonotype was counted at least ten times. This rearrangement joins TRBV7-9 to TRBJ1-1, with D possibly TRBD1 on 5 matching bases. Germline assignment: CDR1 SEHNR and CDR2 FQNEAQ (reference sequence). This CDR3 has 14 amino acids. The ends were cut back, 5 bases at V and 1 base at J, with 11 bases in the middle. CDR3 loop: CASSLWTKNTEAFF. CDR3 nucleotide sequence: TGTGCCAGCAGCCTTTGGACAAAGAACACTGAAGCTTTCTTT.

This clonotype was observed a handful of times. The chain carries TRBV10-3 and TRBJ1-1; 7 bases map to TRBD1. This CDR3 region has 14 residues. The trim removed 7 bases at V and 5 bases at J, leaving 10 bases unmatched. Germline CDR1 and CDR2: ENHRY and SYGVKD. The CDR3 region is CAIKRGQGETEAFF. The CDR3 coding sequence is TGTGCCATCAAACGGGGGCAGGGGGAGACTGAAGCTTTCTTT.